Shown below are 2 T cell receptor beta chains from a single sample sequenced in a study of cytomegalovirus exposure and HLA in healthy donors. The study ran its PCR with 60 Vbeta and 13 Jbeta primers. Sequencing was performed with immunoSEQ multiplex PCR; in TCRdb, only in-frame clones are kept and a portion is missing. The repertoire has about 140,000 clones, around 80% of them found once; the top ten carry around 7%. Material: PBMCs. The receptors come from a man aged 35 to 55 in good health and CMV-seropositive.

This chain connects TRBV7-8 to TRBJ1-2, with a weak D call TRBD1 (5 bases). Trimming took off 2 bases at V and 8 bases at J, with 15 bases between the two ends. CDR3 length: 14 residues. Germline V CDR1 and CDR2: SGHVS, FQNEAQ. The CDR3 DNA is TGTGCCAGCAGCTTATCTGGACCAGGGCGCGGCTACACCTTC. Its translation: CASSLSGPGRGYTF.

The chain uses TRBV7-3 and TRBJ2-7, with unresolved D. Trimming took off 2 bases at V and 4 bases at J, with 9 bases between the two ends. The CDR3 length is 13 residues. CDR1 and CDR2 from the germline V gene are SGHTA and FQGTGA. The CDR3 reads CASSLGLEYEQYF. CDR3 DNA: TGTGCCAGCAGCTTAGGTTTAGAATACGAGCAGTACTTC.